One and the same sample provided the 3 T cell receptor beta chains below, sequenced in a study of OX40 agonist ivuxolimab in advanced cancers. Profiling relied on immunoSEQ multiplex PCR, and the TCRdb table lists in-frame clones only, not all of them. The data contain some 72,000 clones, approximately 80% of them seen just once; the ten biggest clones take up approximately 0.51%. The starting material was CD4+ or CD8+ T cells sorted from blood, obtained in a trial of the OX40 agonist ivuxolimab. Receptors originate from an adult with an advanced solid tumor such as melanoma, head and neck, liver or kidney cancer.

Turning to this clone: The same CDR3 also results from other DNA sequences found in this sample. The chain joins TRBV28 to TRBJ2-7, with TRBD2 matching over 9 bases. V gave up 9 bases and J gave up 2 bases; unmatched junction bases: 11. The CDR3 spans 15 residues. Germline V gene sequence: CDR1 MDHEN, CDR2 SYDVKM. The chain's CDR3 is CASSTSSGAPYEQYF. CDR3 bases: TGTGCCAGTAGTACCTCTAGCGGGGCCCCCTACGAGCAGTACTTC.

The chain recombines TRBV10-3 with TRBJ2-2; a weak D match, TRBD2 (6 bases). The germline CDR1 and CDR2 sequences are ENHRY and SYGVKD. V was pared by 4 bases and J by 7 bases, with 13 bases between. The CDR3 extends over 14 amino acids. The CDR3 protein is CAISVREEDGELFF. As DNA, the CDR3 is TGTGCCATCAGTGTCAGGGAGGAAGACGGGGAGCTGTTTTTT.

V usage is TRBV5-8 and J usage is TRBJ2-5; TRBD1 is a possible D gene (6 bases). Germline CDR1 SGHTS, CDR2 YDEGEE. The CDR3 runs to 16 residues. Trimming took off 3 bases at V and 2 bases at J, with 17 bases between the two ends. The CDR3 nucleotides read TGTGCCAGCAGCTCGACAGGAGTCACCCTTCAAGAGACCCAGTACTTC. It encodes CASSSTGVTLQETQYF.